These 18 T cell receptor beta chains originate from one sample sequenced in a study of T cells after yellow fever vaccination. TCRdb redid the calling of the 5' RACE reads with MiXCR, one entry per CDR3 protein. The table lists 500,000 to 650,000 distinct CDR3 sequences, more than 9% of them singletons. The sequenced sample was PBMCs, obtained on the day of the yellow fever booster vaccination. These receptors came from a man aged 25 to 45 who received the YFV17D yellow fever vaccine.

Only a few counts were recorded for this clonotype. This chain connects TRBV7-9 to TRBJ2-3; D not resolved. V gave up 5 bases and J gave up 1 base, with 10 bases separating them. CDR1 is SEHNR and CDR2 is FQNEAQ in the germline V gene (reference sequence). The CDR3 has 14 residues. CDR3 bases: TGTGCCAGCAGCCCAGCCGCACGCACAGATACGCAGTATTTT. Amino acids: CASSPAARTDTQYF. The full variable domain, in which reference TRBV7-9 and TRBJ2-3 provide the parts outside the CDR3, is DTGVSQNPRHKITKRGQNVTFRCDPISEHNRLYWYRQTLGQGPEFLTYFQNEAQLEKSRLLSDRFSAERPKGSFSTLEIQRTEQGDSAMYLCASSPAARTDTQYFGPGTRLTVL.

This clonotype was seen ten or more times. V and J are TRBV27 and TRBJ2-5; D remains ambiguous. V lost 7 bases to trimming and J lost 2 bases, with 5 bases between them. The CDR3 contains 11 residues. Germline V gene lookup returns CDR1 MNHEY and CDR2 SMNVEV (reference sequence). This CDR3 is CASTSQETQYF. The DNA of the CDR3 is TGTGCCAGCACAAGTCAAGAGACCCAGTACTTC.

In this sample, this clonotype turned up a few times. The chain uses TRBV7-8 and TRBJ2-7; no firm D call. The CDR3 covers 12 residues. The V end lost 3 bases, the J end lost 7 bases, and 10 bases lay between the germline ends. Germline CDR1 is SGHVS and CDR2 is FQNEAQ. The CDR3 spells CASSFRLAEQYF. In nucleotides, the CDR3 is TGTGCCAGCAGCTTCCGACTTGCAGAGCAGTACTTC. Combining the CDR3 with reference TRBV7-8 and TRBJ2-7 gives the whole variable domain GAGVSQSPRYKVAKRGQDVALRCDPISGHVSLFWYQQALGQGPEFLTYFQNEAQLDKSGLPSDRFFAERPEGSVSTLKIQRTQQEDSAVYLCASSFRLAEQYFGPGTRLTVT.

This rearrangement joins TRBV4-2 to TRBJ2-7; unclear D gene. The V gene's germline CDR1 is LGHNA and CDR2 YNFKEQ. V was shortened by 4 bases and J by 3 bases, with 13 bases between the two germline ends. The CDR3 sequence is 14 residues long. CDR3 amino acids: CASSPGRLCYEQYF. CDR3 in DNA: TGTGCCAGCAGCCCCGGGCGCCTCTGCTACGAGCAGTACTTC.

This clonotype was counted a few times. V and J are TRBV10-3 and TRBJ2-1, with D possibly matching TRBD2 (5 bases). Germline-derived CDR1 and CDR2 are ENHRY and SYGVKD. There are 19 residues in the CDR3. Between the trimmed V and J ends, which lost 1 base and 1 base, there was a span of 20 bases. The CDR3 sequence: CAISELKPLPSGSYNEQFF. CDR3 DNA sequence: TGTGCCATCAGTGAGTTGAAACCCCTACCCAGCGGATCCTACAATGAGCAGTTCTTC.

CDR3 DNA: TGTGCCAGCAGCTTACGGTTAGCGGGAGGGCCTGGTTCCTACGAGCAGTACTTC. It specifies CASSLRLAGGPGSYEQYF. The rearrangement links TRBV7-8 to TRBJ2-7; TRBD2 matches 11 bases. The junction had 10 bases not matched to a gene; V was cut back by 2 bases and J by 1 base. The CDR3 contains 18 residues. Per the germline V gene, CDR1 is SGHVS and CDR2 is FQNEAQ.

The chain combines TRBV6-5 with TRBJ2-5, with D possibly matching TRBD1 (6 bases). This CDR3 has 14 residues. Germline V CDR1 and CDR2: MNHEY, SVGAGI. Trimming removed 2 bases from V and 5 bases from J, with 12 bases in between. CDR3 DNA: TGTGCCAGCAGTTACGACAGGATTGCGGAGACCCAGTACTTC. The encoded protein is CASSYDRIAETQYF.

This clonotype was recorded a few times. The chain carries TRBV5-1 and TRBJ2-3, with no clear D. V dropped 3 bases and J dropped 10 bases, with 24 bases sitting between them. This CDR3 is built from 16 residues. Germline CDR1 reads SGHRS; CDR2 reads YFSETQ. CDR3 sequence: CASSWSGQPSREAQYF. For the CDR3, the DNA is TGCGCCAGCAGCTGGTCGGGCCAGCCGTCCCGTGAGGCGCAGTATTTT.

This chain uses TRBV7-9 with TRBJ2-7; tentatively, D is TRBD1 (5 bases). The ends were cut back, 1 base at V and 13 bases at J, with 14 bases in the middle. Per germline, CDR1 SEHNR and CDR2 FQNEAQ (reference sequence). The CDR3 is made up of 12 amino acids. CDR3 in amino acids: CASSLVGDHAYF. CDR3 DNA sequence: TGTGCCAGCAGCTTAGTAGGGGATCACGCATACTTC.

This clonotype was observed many times. This sequence joins TRBV5-6 and TRBJ2-1; D gene ambiguous. V was clipped by 0 bases and J by 10 bases, with 8 bases between them. Germline assignment: CDR1 SGHDT and CDR2 YYEEEE. This CDR3 comprises 12 residues. CDR3 sequence (DNA): TGTGCCAGCAGCTTGGCTGCGAGGGAGCAGTTCTTC. Protein sequence: CASSLAAREQFF. The full variable domain, its missing parts supplied by reference TRBV5-6 and TRBJ2-1, is DAGVTQSPTHLIKTRGQQVTLRCSPKSGHDTVSWYQQALGQGPQFIFQYYEEEERQRGNFPDRFSGHQFPNYSSELNVNALLLGDSALYLCASSLAAREQFFGPGTRLTVL.

The sample holds a few counts of this clonotype. The gene calls are TRBV6-2 or TRBV6-3 and TRBJ2-1; 8 bases are a match to TRBD1. CDR3 length: 17 residues. After removal of 4 bases from V and 8 bases from J, the junction contained 16 bases not matched to a gene. Germline CDR1 reads MNHEY; CDR2 reads SVGEGT. CDR3 bases: TGTGCCAGCAGTTCGTCATTTCCCGGACAGGGTTGGGATGAGCAGTTCTTC. It specifies CASSSSFPGQGWDEQFF.

This clonotype was recorded a few times. The chain couples TRBV6-2 or TRBV6-3 to TRBJ2-5, with D maybe TRBD1 (5 bases). Germline loops: CDR1 MNHEY, CDR2 SVGEGT. Trimming shortened V by 7 bases and J by 4 bases, and 10 bases separated the two germline ends. This CDR3 is built from 12 residues. CDR3 in amino acids: CASTYTGETQYF. CDR3 bases: TGTGCCAGCACCTACACAGGAGAGACCCAGTACTTC.

There are a few counts of this clonotype. The chain links TRBV7-2 to TRBJ2-7, with no clear D. The CDR3 is 11 amino acids. Germline CDR1 SGHTA, CDR2 FQGNSA. V lost 5 bases, J lost 3 bases, and 5 bases lay in between. The CDR3 here is CASSVDYEQYF. The CDR3 DNA is TGTGCCAGCAGCGTGGACTACGAGCAGTACTTC.

A few counts support this clonotype. This chain links TRBV27 with TRBJ2-7; 11 nucleotides agree with TRBD2. This CDR3 is built from 16 residues. CDR1 MNHEY and CDR2 SMNVEV come from the germline V gene (reference sequence). The V segment lost 5 bases and the J segment 4 bases; nucleotides outside the gene matches: 10. CDR3 loop: CASSQLAGVGAYEQYF. CDR3 coding DNA: TGTGCCAGCAGTCAACTAGCGGGAGTGGGTGCTTACGAGCAGTACTTC.

The DNA for the CDR3 is TGTGCCAGCAGCCAAGGACAGGGGGTCGGTCAGCCCCAGCATTTT. It encodes CASSQGQGVGQPQHF. The V and J genes are TRBV16 and TRBJ1-5, with TRBD1 matching 10 bases. CDR3 length: 15 amino acids. CDR1 is KGHSY and CDR2 is FQNENV in the germline V gene. V was pared by 2 bases and J by 6 bases, with 4 bases of the junction left unmatched. The whole variable domain, remainder taken from reference TRBV16 and TRBJ1-5, is GEEVAQTPKHLVRGEGQKAKLYCAPIKGHSYVFWYQQVLKNEFKFLISFQNENVFDETGMPKERFSAKCLPNSPCSLEIQATKLEDSAVYFCASSQGQGVGQPQHFGDGTRLSIL.

This clonotype was observed a few times. The chain employs TRBV7-2 and TRBJ2-7; tentatively, D is TRBD1 or TRBD2 (5 bases each). The germline V gene encodes CDR1 SGHTA and CDR2 FQGNSA. CDR3 length: 13 amino acids. Trimming removed 4 bases at V and 6 bases at J, with 13 bases between. The CDR3 DNA sequence: TGTGCCAGCAGCTCGGGGACCTCTGGCGAGCAGTACTTC. This gives the protein CASSSGTSGEQYF.

This chain connects TRBV29-1 to TRBJ1-2, with a tentative D call TRBD1 (5 bases). Germline CDR1 and CDR2: SQVTM and ANQGSEA. The CDR3 consists of 12 residues. V lost 3 bases to trimming and J lost 7 bases, with 12 bases between them. CDR3 DNA sequence: TGCAGCGTTGAGGGCAGGGCTTCTGGCTACACCTTC. It encodes CSVEGRASGYTF.

The gene calls are TRBV5-1 and TRBJ2-2; a weak D match, TRBD1 (5 bases). Germline loops: CDR1 SGHRS, CDR2 YFSETQ. The CDR3 is 14 residues long. V gave up 0 bases and J gave up 6 bases, with 9 bases separating them. In DNA, the CDR3 is TGCGCCAGCAGCTTGGCCCAGGGTCCCGGGGAGCTGTTTTTT. Translating gives CASSLAQGPGELFF.